These 31 T cell receptor beta chains came from one sample sequenced in a study of long-term antiretroviral therapy in people with HIV. At the survey level, the v3.0 immunoSEQ assay was run. Assay used: immunoSEQ multiplex PCR; TCRdb lists only in-frame clones, some missing. The sample yields tens of thousands of clones, roughly 84% seen once. Specimen: unsorted PBMCs, collected 0.1 years before starting antiretroviral therapy. The receptors come from a man aged 18 to 29 with HIV.

This chain connects TRBV2 to TRBJ2-7, with unresolved D. This CDR3 has 11 amino acids. Trimming took 7 bases from V and 3 from J, leaving 7 bases between them. Germline-derived CDR1 and CDR2 are SNHLY and FYNNEI. CDR3 bases: TGTGCCAGCACGCGGAACTACGAGCAGTACTTC. It yields the protein CASTRNYEQYF.

The chain is built from TRBV6-1 and TRBJ1-2; 7 bases fit TRBD1. Trimming at V came to 1 base and at J to 5 bases, leaving 7 bases not matched to a gene. This CDR3 has 15 amino acids. Per the germline V gene, CDR1 is MNHNS and CDR2 is SASEGT. CDR3 protein: CASSEEPQGLYGYTF. Here the CDR3 DNA reads TGTGCCAGCAGTGAAGAACCACAGGGGTTATATGGCTACACCTTC.

The DNA for the CDR3 is TGCGCCAGCAGCTTTAACGGTAATGAAAAACTGTTTTTT. The encoded protein is CASSFNGNEKLFF. The V and J genes are TRBV5-1 and TRBJ1-4; D remains unclear. V shed 2 bases and J shed 4 bases, with 6 bases lying between them. The CDR3 consists of 13 residues. Germline CDR1 reads SGHRS; CDR2 reads YFSETQ.

The V gene is TRBV9, the J gene TRBJ2-4, with D maybe TRBD1 (5 bases). With 0 bases removed from V and 6 bases from J, the gap between germline ends came to 10 bases. Germline CDR1 is SGDLS and CDR2 is YYNGEE. This CDR3 comprises 14 residues. This chain's CDR3 is CASSVGSGPNIQYF. DNA for the CDR3: TGTGCCAGCAGCGTAGGTTCAGGGCCAAACATTCAGTACTTC.

The chain couples TRBV21-1 to TRBJ2-5; TRBD2, as called in the table, went unchecked against the DNA. TRBV21-1 is designated a pseudogene. The CDR3 consists of 15 residues. This CDR3 reads CATPLTGLAEETQYF. The CDR3 DNA sequence: TGTGCCACCCCCTTAACCGGACTAGCGGAAGAGACCCAGTACTTC.

The chain joins TRBV6-6 to TRBJ1-2; 7 bases line up with TRBD1. The V segment lost 5 bases and the J segment 2 bases; nucleotides outside the gene matches: 8. The length of the CDR3 is 15 residues. Germline lookup yields CDR1 MNHNY and CDR2 SVGAGI (reference sequence). The CDR3 is CASSPTLTGNYGYTF. CDR3 DNA sequence: TGTGCCAGCAGTCCAACCCTGACAGGGAACTATGGCTACACCTTC.

This clone turned up a few times. The V and J genes are TRBV28 and TRBJ1-4; D not certain. The V end was cut by 3 bases, the J end by 3 bases, with 8 bases between. There are 14 residues in the CDR3. In germline, CDR1 is MDHEN, CDR2 SYDVKM. In DNA, the CDR3 is TGTGCCAGCAGTTTTCCCTCGTCTAATGAAAAACTGTTTTTT. As protein: CASSFPSSNEKLFF.

This clone was seen a handful of times. The rearrangement links TRBV9 to TRBJ1-2; D may be TRBD1 (5 bases). The germline V gene encodes CDR1 SGDLS and CDR2 YYNGEE. The CDR3 spans 14 residues. The V end was cut by 4 bases, the J end by 4 bases, with 14 bases between. CDR3 region: CASSSGRRGYGYTF. In DNA, the CDR3 is TGTGCCAGCAGCTCCGGACGGAGGGGCTATGGCTACACCTTC.

This chain joins TRBV6-5 and TRBJ1-5; perhaps TRBD1 as D (5 bases). Trimming stripped 2 bases from V and 7 bases from J, with 9 bases between. This CDR3 has 13 amino acids. CDR1 and CDR2 from the germline V gene are MNHEY and SVGAGI. The CDR3 coding sequence is TGTGCCAGCAGTTACAGTAGGGGCCAGCCCCAGCATTTT. Its protein is CASSYSRGQPQHF.

This clone was counted a few times. The chain joins TRBV7-9 to TRBJ1-4, with TRBD1 as a possible D gene (6 bases). CDR3 length: 13 amino acids. Germline-derived CDR1 and CDR2 are SEHNR and FQNEAQ (reference sequence). The germline V and J ends were trimmed by 1 base and 16 bases, with 16 bases remaining between them. DNA of the CDR3: TGTGCCAGCAGCTTAGATCGGGCTGGGGGCCGGTTTTTT. Its protein product is CASSLDRAGGRFF. Together with reference TRBV7-9 and TRBJ1-4, the CDR3 gives the full variable domain: DTGVSQNPRHKITKRGQNVTFRCDPISEHNRLYWYRQTLGQGPEFLTYFQNEAQLEKSRLLSDRFSAERPKGSFSTLEIQRTEQGDSAMYLCASSLDRAGGRFFGSGTQLSVL.

The V and J genes are TRBV27 and TRBJ2-2; no definite D call. Trimming removed 7 bases from V and 3 bases from J, with 18 bases in between. CDR1 is MNHEY and CDR2 is SMNVEV in the germline V gene (reference sequence). This CDR3 region has 16 residues. The CDR3 loop reads CASTHALGLYTGELFF. CDR3 nucleotides: TGTGCCAGCACCCACGCTCTCGGGTTGTACACCGGGGAGCTGTTTTTT.

This chain connects TRBV5-4 to TRBJ2-7; TRBD1 might be the D (6 bases). The CDR3 loop spans 16 amino acids. The ends were cut back, 4 bases at V and 2 bases at J, with 19 bases in the middle. CDR1 is SGHNT, CDR2 YYREEE, per germline (reference sequence). CDR3 protein: CASSLGTAGAAYEQYF. As DNA, the CDR3 is TGTGCCAGCAGCCTCGGAACGGCAGGGGCTGCCTACGAGCAGTACTTC.

This clone showed up just once. The chain couples TRBV5-8 to TRBJ2-5, with D unclear. V was shortened by 1 base and J by 3 bases, with 1 base between the two germline ends. The germline V gene has CDR1 SGHTS and CDR2 YDEGEE. This CDR3 has 11 amino acids. In DNA form, the CDR3 reads TGTGCCAGCAGCTTGAAAGAGACCCAGTACTTC. Its protein product is CASSLKETQYF.

This chain uses TRBV6-1 with TRBJ2-4; 7 bases fit TRBD2. Trimming took 2 bases from V and 6 from J; bases not matched to a gene: 10. Germline CDR1 reads MNHNS; CDR2 reads SASEGT. The CDR3 has 16 residues. The DNA of the CDR3 is TGTGCCAGCAGTGAAAGTCCCGGGACGGGGGGAAACATTCAGTACTTC. It codes for CASSESPGTGGNIQYF.

This chain connects TRBV9 to TRBJ2-3; D may be TRBD2 (6 bases). With 4 bases removed from V and 4 bases from J, the gap between germline ends came to 16 bases. CDR1 is SGDLS, CDR2 YYNGEE, per germline. CDR3 length: 15 residues. In DNA form, the CDR3 reads TGTGCCAGCAGCACCCAGACGGGGGAGGCAGATACGCAGTATTTT. This gives the protein CASSTQTGEADTQYF.

The rearrangement links TRBV13 to TRBJ1-2, with D uncertain. Germline assignment: CDR1 PRHDT and CDR2 FYEKMQ (reference sequence). Trimming pared 5 bases from V and 7 bases from J, leaving 14 bases between. This CDR3 is built from 13 residues. The CDR3 spells CASSTRLGLGYTF. The CDR3, as DNA: TGTGCCAGCAGCACACGTCTGGGCCTTGGCTACACCTTC. The full variable domain, rest sourced from reference TRBV13 and TRBJ1-2, is AAGVIQSPRHLIKEKRETATLKCYPIPRHDTVYWYQQGPGQDPQFLISFYEKMQSDKGSIPDRFSAQQFSDYHSELNMSSLELGDSALYFCASSTRLGLGYTFGSGTRLTVV.

The chain joins TRBV18 to TRBJ2-3, with unresolved D. Germline lookup yields CDR1 KGHSH and CDR2 LQKENI. V shed 3 bases and J shed 4 bases, with 8 bases lying between them. The CDR3 covers 13 residues. Here the CDR3 DNA reads TGTGCCAGCTCACCCCCCTTGGCAGATACGCAGTATTTT. This gives the protein CASSPPLADTQYF.

The chain links TRBV6-5 to TRBJ2-3; D is ambiguous. Per the germline V gene, CDR1 is MNHEY and CDR2 is SVGAGI. V shed 5 bases and J shed 3 bases, with 15 bases lying between them. This CDR3 contains 15 residues. The CDR3 coding sequence is TGTGCCAGCAGTCCGGACCCTACCCTTACAGATACGCAGTATTTT. Encoded protein: CASSPDPTLTDTQYF.

The genes are TRBV6-1 and TRBJ2-7, with TRBD1 identical over 10 bases. The CDR3 runs to 15 residues. V gave up 6 bases and J gave up 1 base; unmatched junction bases: 6. Germline V gene sequence: CDR1 MNHNS, CDR2 SASEGT. CDR3 sequence (DNA): TGTGCCAGCAGCGCAGGGACAGGGGAATCCTACGAGCAGTACTTC. Amino acids: CASSAGTGESYEQYF.

The V gene is TRBV7-2, the J gene TRBJ2-1; TRBD1 matches at 8 bases. V shed 5 bases and J 3 bases; nucleotides not matched to a gene: 9. In germline, CDR1 is SGHTA, CDR2 FQGNSA. This CDR3 comprises 16 residues. CDR3 loop: CASSPPDREIYNEQFF. The CDR3 DNA follows: TGTGCCAGCAGCCCCCCGGACAGGGAAATCTACAATGAGCAGTTCTTC. The full variable domain, rest sourced from reference TRBV7-2 and TRBJ2-1, is GAGVSQSPSNKVTEKGKDVELRCDPISGHTALYWYRQSLGQGLEFLIYFQGNSAPDKSGLPSDRFSAERTGGSVSTLTIQRTQQEDSAVYLCASSPPDREIYNEQFFGPGTRLTVL.

This clone is a singleton in its sample. The rearrangement uses TRBV5-6 and TRBJ2-1; D is uncertain. The length of the CDR3 is 15 residues. V was cut by 4 bases and J by 4 bases, with 15 bases left in between. Germline V gene data show CDR1 as SGHDT and CDR2 as YYEEEE. CDR3 in DNA: TGTGCCAGCAGCGCCGCCGATCAGATTTACAATGAGCAGTTCTTC. Translating gives CASSAADQIYNEQFF.

The chain carries TRBV5-1 and TRBJ2-7; D is tentatively TRBD1 or TRBD2 (6 bases each). Germline CDR1 and CDR2: SGHRS and YFSETQ. The length of the CDR3 is 16 residues. V lost 0 bases, J lost 0 bases, and 13 bases lay in between. CDR3 sequence (DNA): TGCGCCAGCAGCTTGGTCCGGGGGCGACCCTCCTACGAGCAGTACTTC. Translated: CASSLVRGRPSYEQYF.

The rearrangement links TRBV28 to TRBJ1-2, with TRBD1 identical over 10 bases. The CDR3 spans 13 residues. Germline V gene data show CDR1 as MDHEN and CDR2 as SYDVKM. Trimming at V came to 5 bases and at J to 5 bases, leaving 2 bases not matched to a gene. DNA of the CDR3: TGTGCCAGCAGTCCGGACAGGGGGTATGGCTACACCTTC. Translation: CASSPDRGYGYTF.

As to this clone: An end of the junction differs from the germline gene, which may be a read error. The chain carries TRBV19 and TRBJ2-7; a weak D match, TRBD1 (5 bases). The CDR3 length is 15 residues. The germline gives CDR1 LNHDA, CDR2 SQIVND (reference sequence). DNA for the CDR3: TGTGCCAGCAGTATCAACAGGTACAGCTCCTACGAGCAGTACTTC. Amino acids: CASSINRYSSYEQYF.

The V and J genes are TRBV18 and TRBJ2-3; a weak D match, TRBD2 (5 bases). The CDR3 has 14 residues. CDR1 KGHSH and CDR2 LQKENI come from the germline V gene. V lost 2 bases, J lost 4 bases, and 10 bases lay in between. The CDR3 region is CASSPLEGADTQYF. In DNA form, the CDR3 reads TGTGCCAGCTCACCATTAGAGGGAGCAGATACGCAGTATTTT.

This sequence joins TRBV27 and TRBJ1-5; the match to TRBD1 covers 7 bases. Trimming removed 2 bases from V and 2 bases from J; junction bases left unmatched: 0. Germline V gene data show CDR1 as MNHEY and CDR2 as SMNVEV (reference sequence). There are 14 residues in the CDR3. The CDR3 protein is CASSLGQGNQPQHF. The DNA of the CDR3 is TGTGCCAGCAGTTTAGGACAGGGCAATCAGCCCCAGCATTTT.

The DNA of the CDR3 is TGTGCCAGCAGTGTCCATTGGGGGACGTCCCAAAGGCTAGCCAAAAACATTCAGTACTTC. Protein: CASSVHWGTSQRLAKNIQYF. V and J are TRBV6-1 and TRBJ2-4; D may be TRBD1 or TRBD2 (5 bases each). The germline V gene encodes CDR1 MNHNS and CDR2 SASEGT. Deletions cut 4 bases from V and 0 bases from J, with 25 bases between. The CDR3 is 20 amino acids.

The genes are TRBV7-9 and TRBJ2-3; 7 nucleotides agree with TRBD2. Germline V gene data show CDR1 as SEHNR and CDR2 as FQNEAQ (reference sequence). J was trimmed by 0 bases and V by 5 bases; bases with no gene match: 5. This CDR3 has 15 amino acids. For the CDR3, the DNA is TGTGCCAGCAGCGGTAATAGCGGGAGCACAGATACGCAGTATTTT. Translating gives CASSGNSGSTDTQYF.

The chain joins TRBV18 to TRBJ1-2; TRBD1 aligns across 8 bases. This CDR3 spans 15 amino acids. V dropped 3 bases and J dropped 8; count of bases not matched to a gene: 11. Germline V gives CDR1 KGHSH, CDR2 LQKENI. CDR3 bases: TGTGCCAGCTCACCCATGACAGGGGTCCGTATCGGCTACACCTTC. It encodes CASSPMTGVRIGYTF.

The chain has TRBV9 and TRBJ2-5; D perhaps matches TRBD1 (5 bases). CDR3 length equals 14 residues. The germline V gene encodes CDR1 SGDLS and CDR2 YYNGEE. The V end lost 0 bases, the J end lost 5 bases, and 11 bases lay between the germline ends. CDR3 loop: CASSVVQGGETQYF. CDR3 nucleotide sequence: TGTGCCAGCAGCGTAGTCCAGGGCGGTGAGACCCAGTACTTC. The full variable domain, in which reference TRBV9 and TRBJ2-5 provide the parts outside the CDR3, is DSGVTQTPKHLITATGQRVTLRCSPRSGDLSVYWYQQSLDQGLQFLIQYYNGEERAKGNILERFSAQQFPDLHSELNLSSLELGDSALYFCASSVVQGGETQYFGPGTRLLVL.

This clone has just a few counts. This chain joins TRBV7-9 and TRBJ1-2; D might be TRBD1 (5 bases). The CDR3 has 15 residues. Germline loops: CDR1 SEHNR, CDR2 FQNEAQ (reference sequence). V gave up 0 bases and J gave up 6 bases, with 14 bases separating them. CDR3 region: CASSLARAGRDGYTF. DNA for the CDR3: TGTGCCAGCAGCTTAGCAAGGGCAGGGAGGGATGGCTACACCTTC.